These T cell receptor beta chains were read from a single sample in a study of blood T cell repertoires in COVID-19. TCRdb's copy holds only in-frame clones and misses some; the assay was immunoSEQ multiplex PCR. The sample lists roughly 120,000 clones, roughly 83% seen once, with about 5% in the top ten. The material sequenced was peripheral blood. Receptors originate from a human donor in a cohort sampled during active COVID-19. CDR3s include the opening cysteine and the closing phenylalanine or tryptophan. D genes are given only for firm matches. A row's size may be missing; if present it is once, few, many or a size class.

J: TRBJ1-2; size: NA; D: NA; V: TRBV28; DNA: TGTGCCAGCAGTTTATTCCAGGGTTATGGCTACACCTTC; CDR3: CASSLFQGYGYTF
J: TRBJ2-3; size: NA; D: TRBD2; V: TRBV5-4; DNA: TGTGCCAGCAGCTCTACTAGCGGGAGCACAGATACGCAGTATTTT; CDR3: CASSSTSGSTDTQYF
J: TRBJ2-7; size: few; D: TRBD2; V: TRBV6-1; DNA: TGTGCCAGCAGTGATCCGGGACTACGGCGGCACGAGCAGTACTTC; CDR3: CASSDPGLRRHEQYF
J: TRBJ1-5; size: NA; D: TRBD1; V: TRBV2; DNA: TGTGCCAGCGCCCTGACAGGGGTCAATCAGCCCCAGCATTTT; CDR3: CASALTGVNQPQHF
J: TRBJ2-3; size: NA; D: TRBD1; V: TRBV5-5; DNA: TGTGCCAGCAGCCTTTCCCCGGGACAGGGAACAGATACGCAGTATTTT; CDR3: CASSLSPGQGTDTQYF
J: TRBJ1-2; size: once; D: TRBD1; V: TRBV28; DNA: TGTGCCAGCGTTACAGGGGGCTTAGGTGGCTACACCTTC; CDR3: CASVTGGLGGYTF
J: TRBJ1-2; size: NA; D: TRBD1; V: TRBV5-6; DNA: TGTGCCAGCACCTGGGACAGGAATAACTATGGCTACACCTTC; CDR3: CASTWDRNNYGYTF
J: TRBJ1-1; size: NA; D: NA; V: TRBV6-2/TRBV6-3; DNA: TGTGCCAGCAGTTCCAACCCGGGGAACACTGAAGCTTTCTTT; CDR3: CASSSNPGNTEAFF
J: TRBJ2-7; size: NA; D: NA; V: TRBV11-2; DNA: TGTGCCAGCAGCACGAACCCTCGCCCCCGCTATTTC; CDR3: CASSTNPRPRYF
J: TRBJ1-6; size: NA; D: NA; V: TRBV4-3; DNA: TGCGCCAGCAAGGGAGGACTTAATTCACCCCTCCACTTT; CDR3: CASKGGLNSPLHF
J: TRBJ2-7; size: NA; D: TRBD2; V: TRBV7-6; DNA: TGTGCCAGCAGCTTAGAAGGGGGACTAGCCAAGTCCTACGAGCAGTACTTC; CDR3: CASSLEGGLAKSYEQYF
J: TRBJ2-5; size: NA; D: NA; V: TRBV19; DNA: TGTGCCAGTAGTACGACACCCCAAGAGACCCAGTACTTC; CDR3: CASSTTPQETQYF
J: TRBJ1-2; size: NA; D: TRBD1; V: TRBV6-5; DNA: TGTGCCAGCAGTTACTCTGACAGGGGGCTTGCTGGCTACACCTTC; CDR3: CASSYSDRGLAGYTF
J: TRBJ1-5; size: NA; D: TRBD1; V: TRBV15; DNA: TGTGCCACCAGCAGGAAGGGACAGCTCAATCAGCCCCAGCATTTT; CDR3: CATSRKGQLNQPQHF
J: TRBJ1-1; size: once; D: NA; V: TRBV5-1; DNA: TGCGCCAGCAGCCTTACCGGTGGCGGGCTTGAAGCTTTCTTT; CDR3: CASSLTGGGLEAFF
J: TRBJ2-7; size: NA; D: NA; V: TRBV27; DNA: TGTGCCAGCAATCGAGGGGGATCAGGAGCCTACGAGCAGTACTTC; CDR3: CASNRGGSGAYEQYF